This TCR beta chain comes out of a study of cytomegalovirus exposure and HLA in healthy donors. Study-level information: The roughly 120 validation repertoires, a later analysis reported, used the same platform as the approximately 700 first-cohort repertoires. General study results and limits: The study labeled under 200 TCR beta chains cytomegalovirus-associated.

A word on this clone: Antigen unknown.

The ends were cut back, 2 bases at V and 2 bases at J, with 10 bases in the middle. Looked up from germline, CDR1 is MNHEY and CDR2 is SVGAGI. The CDR3 loop spans 14 amino acids. Sequencing was performed with immunoSEQ multiplex PCR; in TCRdb, only in-frame clones are kept and a portion is missing. This repertoire shows some 210,000 clones, roughly 84% found once; its top ten account for approximately 2%. The sample consisted of PBMCs. This clonotype was sampled from a woman under 30 in good health and CMV-seropositive. The chain is built from TRBV6-5 and TRBJ2-7, with D possibly being TRBD1 (5 bases). The CDR3: CASSYATGAYEQYF. Here the CDR3 DNA reads TGTGCCAGCAGTTACGCCACAGGAGCCTACGAGCAGTACTTC.